A selection of T cell receptor beta chains follows, all from one sample in a study of blood T cell repertoires in COVID-19. The assay was immunoSEQ multiplex PCR, and TCRdb's table has in-frame clones only and misses some. The table lists around 130,000 clones, 85% of them singletons, with roughly 4% in the top ten. The specimen sequenced was peripheral blood. The receptors were sampled from a human donor in a cohort sampled during active COVID-19. The CDR3 runs from the conserved cysteine through the conserved F or W. Fields, in order: clone size, D gene, V gene, J gene, CDR3 DNA, CDR3 protein. The D gene is left open where the match is weak. The size of a clone is reported for some rows only, either as once, few or many, or as a class for expanded clones.

clone size: NA; D gene: NA; V gene: TRBV2; J gene: TRBJ2-7; CDR3 DNA: TGTGCCAGCAGTGTGCAAAGGGCGGGCGAGCAGTACTTC; CDR3 protein: CASSVQRAGEQYF
clone size: few; D gene: NA; V gene: TRBV6-6; J gene: TRBJ1-2; CDR3 DNA: TGTGCCAGCAGTTACTCGAGTGGCTACACCTTC; CDR3 protein: CASSYSSGYTF
clone size: NA; D gene: TRBD1; V gene: TRBV13; J gene: TRBJ1-4; CDR3 DNA: TGTGCCAGCAGCGTGATGACAGGGGCGAGTGAACAACTGTTTTTT; CDR3 protein: CASSVMTGASEQLFF
clone size: NA; D gene: NA; V gene: TRBV6-5; J gene: TRBJ2-2; CDR3 DNA: TGTGCCAGCAGTTACTCGGGGCCCCGAGGGGAGCTGTTTTTT; CDR3 protein: CASSYSGPRGELFF
clone size: NA; D gene: TRBD2; V gene: TRBV6-5; J gene: TRBJ2-3; CDR3 DNA: TGTGCCAGCAGTAGACTAGCGTCTAGTGCAGATACGCAGTATTTT; CDR3 protein: CASSRLASSADTQYF
clone size: many; D gene: NA; V gene: TRBV7-2; J gene: TRBJ1-2; CDR3 DNA: TGTGCCAGCAGCTCATTCAGAACGGGGATTCGTCCCACCTTC; CDR3 protein: CASSSFRTGIRPTF
clone size: NA; D gene: NA; V gene: TRBV5-1; J gene: TRBJ1-3; CDR3 DNA: TGCGCCAGCAGCTTATTCTCACAGGGTTTAGATGGAAACACCATATATTTT; CDR3 protein: CASSLFSQGLDGNTIYF
clone size: NA; D gene: TRBD2; V gene: TRBV7-2; J gene: TRBJ2-3; CDR3 DNA: TGTGCCAGCAGCTACTCTAGCGGGGGGGCGGGGAGCGCAGATACGCAGTATTTT; CDR3 protein: CASSYSSGGAGSADTQYF
clone size: NA; D gene: NA; V gene: TRBV18; J gene: TRBJ2-1; CDR3 DNA: TGTGCCAGCTCACCGGGGAGAGTTGTGGTCCAGCAGTTCTTC; CDR3 protein: CASSPGRVVVQQFF
clone size: NA; D gene: NA; V gene: TRBV9; J gene: TRBJ1-1; CDR3 DNA: TGTGCCAGCAGCGTAGATCCCCGAAGATTCGGGGAAGCTTTCTTT; CDR3 protein: CASSVDPRRFGEAFF
clone size: NA; D gene: TRBD1; V gene: TRBV7-8; J gene: TRBJ1-5; CDR3 DNA: TGTGCCAGCAGCGTCCAAGGTGGAGGGACAGGGGGTCAGCCCCAGCATTTT; CDR3 protein: CASSVQGGGTGGQPQHF
clone size: NA; D gene: TRBD2; V gene: TRBV30; J gene: TRBJ2-5; CDR3 DNA: TGTGCCTGGAGATGGGGGACTAGCGGGGCTCCTTCCGAGACCCAGTACTTC; CDR3 protein: CAWRWGTSGAPSETQYF
clone size: NA; D gene: NA; V gene: TRBV9; J gene: TRBJ2-7; CDR3 DNA: TGTGCCAGCAGCTCCAACCTAGGGGGCTACGAGCAGTACTTC; CDR3 protein: CASSSNLGGYEQYF
clone size: NA; D gene: TRBD1; V gene: TRBV12-5; J gene: TRBJ2-1; CDR3 DNA: TGTGCTAGTGGTTTAGGACAGGGGGGAAATGAGCAGTTCTTC; CDR3 protein: CASGLGQGGNEQFF
clone size: once; D gene: NA; V gene: TRBV5-6; J gene: TRBJ1-1; CDR3 DNA: TGTGCCAGCACCAAACCCTTTCGGGGGGCCGATGAAGCTTTCTTT; CDR3 protein: CASTKPFRGADEAFF
clone size: NA; D gene: NA; V gene: TRBV27; J gene: TRBJ1-1; CDR3 DNA: TGTGCCAGCAGTTTAGAGGGAAATGAAGCTTTCTTT; CDR3 protein: CASSLEGNEAFF
clone size: NA; D gene: NA; V gene: TRBV4-3; J gene: TRBJ2-6; CDR3 DNA: TGCGCCAGCAGCCATTACGCCCCGGGTGGATTCGGGTCTGGGGCCAACGTCCTGACTTTC; CDR3 protein: CASSHYAPGGFGSGANVLTF
clone size: NA; D gene: TRBD2; V gene: TRBV5-4; J gene: TRBJ2-2; CDR3 DNA: TGTGCCAGCAGCTTCGCGGGGGGAGGAACCGGGGAGCTGTTTTTT; CDR3 protein: CASSFAGGGTGELFF
clone size: NA; D gene: NA; V gene: TRBV5-1; J gene: TRBJ1-6; CDR3 DNA: TGCGCCAGCAGCTTGGCCGGTACCCTGAATTCACCCCTCCACTTT; CDR3 protein: CASSLAGTLNSPLHF
clone size: NA; D gene: TRBD2; V gene: TRBV5-1; J gene: TRBJ2-1; CDR3 DNA: TGCGCCAGCAGCTTCTTGGGGGGGACTAGCGGGAGCCATACCTACAATGAGCAGTTCTTC; CDR3 protein: CASSFLGGTSGSHTYNEQFF
clone size: NA; D gene: TRBD1; V gene: TRBV7-2; J gene: TRBJ2-1; CDR3 DNA: TGTGCCAGCAGCTTGTTGGGACAGGGGAATGGCAATGAGCAGTTCTTC; CDR3 protein: CASSLLGQGNGNEQFF
clone size: NA; D gene: NA; V gene: TRBV2; J gene: TRBJ1-2; CDR3 DNA: TGTGCCAGCAGTGGGGGCGGGGTTAACTATGACTACACCTTC; CDR3 protein: CASSGGGVNYDYTF
clone size: NA; D gene: NA; V gene: TRBV4-3; J gene: TRBJ1-1; CDR3 DNA: TGCGCCAGCAGCCTTCGAGCTTTCTTT; CDR3 protein: CASSLRAFF
clone size: NA; D gene: NA; V gene: TRBV7-9; J gene: TRBJ2-1; CDR3 DNA: TGTGCCAGCAGCGCTGGACAAGGAGTGAACAATGAGCAGTTCTTC; CDR3 protein: CASSAGQGVNNEQFF
clone size: NA; D gene: NA; V gene: TRBV5-1; J gene: TRBJ1-2; CDR3 DNA: TGCGCCAGCAGCCCGACAGGCTTGGATGGCTACACCTTC; CDR3 protein: CASSPTGLDGYTF
clone size: NA; D gene: TRBD2; V gene: TRBV30; J gene: TRBJ2-5; CDR3 DNA: TGTGCCTGGAGCCCGGGGAGGGGTCCGGAGACCCAGTACTTC; CDR3 protein: CAWSPGRGPETQYF
clone size: NA; D gene: TRBD1; V gene: TRBV9; J gene: TRBJ1-2; CDR3 DNA: TGTGCCAGCAGCGTAGCCCCACGGGCAGGGGGATATGGCTACACCTTC; CDR3 protein: CASSVAPRAGGYGYTF
clone size: NA; D gene: TRBD1; V gene: TRBV5-4; J gene: TRBJ2-5; CDR3 DNA: TGTGCCAGCAGCACGAAGGACAGGCAGCAAGAGACCCAGTACTTC; CDR3 protein: CASSTKDRQQETQYF
clone size: NA; D gene: TRBD1; V gene: TRBV9; J gene: TRBJ2-7; CDR3 DNA: TGTGCCAGCAGCCCTTTTATGGACAGGGACTACGAGCAGTACTTC; CDR3 protein: CASSPFMDRDYEQYF
clone size: NA; D gene: TRBD2; V gene: TRBV7-2; J gene: TRBJ2-1; CDR3 DNA: TGTGCCAGCAGCCCGACGAGGCGGGGGGACCTCCTAGATGAGCAGTTCTTC; CDR3 protein: CASSPTRRGDLLDEQFF
clone size: NA; D gene: TRBD2; V gene: TRBV30; J gene: TRBJ2-2; CDR3 DNA: TGTGCCTGGAGTTCTCTAGCGGGAGGGCCCGGGGAGCTGTTTTTT; CDR3 protein: CAWSSLAGGPGELFF
clone size: NA; D gene: NA; V gene: TRBV5-4; J gene: TRBJ1-3; CDR3 DNA: TGTGCCAGCAGCTTAGTAGGAGGAATCTCTGGAAACACCATATATTTT; CDR3 protein: CASSLVGGISGNTIYF
clone size: NA; D gene: NA; V gene: TRBV10-2; J gene: TRBJ1-4; CDR3 DNA: TGCGCCAGCAGTGAGTCTCGGGGCAGGGGTAATGAAAAACTGTTTTTT; CDR3 protein: CASSESRGRGNEKLFF
clone size: NA; D gene: TRBD1; V gene: TRBV7-2; J gene: TRBJ2-3; CDR3 DNA: TGTGCCAGCAGCTGGGACAGGGGGCGAACAGATACGCAGTATTTT; CDR3 protein: CASSWDRGRTDTQYF
clone size: NA; D gene: NA; V gene: TRBV18; J gene: TRBJ1-4; CDR3 DNA: TGTGCCAGCTCACCACGACACCTTGCAACTAATGAAAAACTGTTTTTT; CDR3 protein: CASSPRHLATNEKLFF
clone size: NA; D gene: NA; V gene: TRBV14; J gene: TRBJ2-7; CDR3 DNA: TGTGCCAGCAGCCCACGGTCCGCGGGGGAGCAGTACTTC; CDR3 protein: CASSPRSAGEQYF
clone size: NA; D gene: TRBD2; V gene: TRBV7-2; J gene: TRBJ2-5; CDR3 DNA: TGTGCCAGCAGCCCGACTAGCCTCGGAGAGACCCAGTACTTC; CDR3 protein: CASSPTSLGETQYF